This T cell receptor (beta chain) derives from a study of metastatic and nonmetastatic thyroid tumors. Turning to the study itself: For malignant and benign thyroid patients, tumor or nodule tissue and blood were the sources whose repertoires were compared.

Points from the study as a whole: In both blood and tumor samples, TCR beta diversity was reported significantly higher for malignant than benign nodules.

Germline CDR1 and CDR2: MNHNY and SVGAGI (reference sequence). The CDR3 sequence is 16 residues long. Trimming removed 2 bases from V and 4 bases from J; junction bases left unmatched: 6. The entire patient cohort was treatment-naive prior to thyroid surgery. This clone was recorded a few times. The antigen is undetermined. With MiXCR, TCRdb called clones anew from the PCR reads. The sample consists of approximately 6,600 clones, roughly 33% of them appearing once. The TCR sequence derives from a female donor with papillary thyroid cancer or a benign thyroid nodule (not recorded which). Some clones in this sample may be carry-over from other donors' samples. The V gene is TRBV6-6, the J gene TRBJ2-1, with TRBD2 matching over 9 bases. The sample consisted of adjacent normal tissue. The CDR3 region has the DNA TGTGCCAGCAGTTACGAGTCTAGCGGGAAATACAATGAGCAGTTCTTC. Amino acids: CASSYESSGKYNEQFF.